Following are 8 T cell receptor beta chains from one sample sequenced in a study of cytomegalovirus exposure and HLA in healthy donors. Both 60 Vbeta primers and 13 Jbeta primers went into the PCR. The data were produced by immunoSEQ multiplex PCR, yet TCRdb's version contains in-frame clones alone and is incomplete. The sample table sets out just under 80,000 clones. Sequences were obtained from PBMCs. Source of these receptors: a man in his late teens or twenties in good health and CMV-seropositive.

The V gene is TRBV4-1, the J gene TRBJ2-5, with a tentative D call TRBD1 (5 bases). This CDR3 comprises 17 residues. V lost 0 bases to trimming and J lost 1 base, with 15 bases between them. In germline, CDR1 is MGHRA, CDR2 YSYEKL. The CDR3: CASSQDRAGMVQETQYF. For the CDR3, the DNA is TGCGCCAGCAGCCAAGATCGGGCAGGGATGGTCCAAGAGACCCAGTACTTC.

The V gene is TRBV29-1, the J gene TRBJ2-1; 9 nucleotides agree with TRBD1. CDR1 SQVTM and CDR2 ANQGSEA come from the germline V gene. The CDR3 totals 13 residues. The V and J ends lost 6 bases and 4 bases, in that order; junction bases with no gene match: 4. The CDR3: CSVATGGYNEQFF. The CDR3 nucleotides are TGCAGCGTGGCGACAGGGGGTTACAATGAGCAGTTCTTC.

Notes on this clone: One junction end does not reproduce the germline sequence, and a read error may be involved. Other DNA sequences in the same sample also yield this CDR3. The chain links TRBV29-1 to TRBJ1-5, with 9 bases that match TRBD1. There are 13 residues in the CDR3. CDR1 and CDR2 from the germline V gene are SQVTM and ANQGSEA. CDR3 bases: TGCAGCGCTACAGGGGGCGGCAATCAGCCCCAACATTTT. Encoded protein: CSATGGGNQPQHF. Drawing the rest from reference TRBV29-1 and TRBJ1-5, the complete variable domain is SAVISQKPSRDICQRGTSLTIQCQVDSQVTMMFWYRQQPGQSLTLIATANQGSEATYESGFVIDKFPISRPNLTFSTLTVSNMSPEDSSIYLCSATGGGNQPQHFGDGTRLSIL.

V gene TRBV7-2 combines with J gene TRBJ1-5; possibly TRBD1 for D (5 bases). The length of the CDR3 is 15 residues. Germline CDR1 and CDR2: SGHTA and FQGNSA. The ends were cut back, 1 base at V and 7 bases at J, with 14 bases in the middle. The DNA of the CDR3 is TGTGCCAGCAGCTTAGTAGTAAGGGGTAACCAGCCCCAGCATTTT. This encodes CASSLVVRGNQPQHF. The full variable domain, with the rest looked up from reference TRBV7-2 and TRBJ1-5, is GAGVSQSPSNKVTEKGKDVELRCDPISGHTALYWYRQSLGQGLEFLIYFQGNSAPDKSGLPSDRFSAERTGGSVSTLTIQRTQQEDSAVYLCASSLVVRGNQPQHFGDGTRLSIL.

DNA of the CDR3: TGCGCCAGCAGCTTGGACAGTCCTAACTATGGCTACACCTTC. Translating it yields CASSLDSPNYGYTF. This chain links TRBV5-1 with TRBJ1-2, with D hard to call. Germline values: CDR1 SGHRS, CDR2 YFSETQ. Trimming shortened V by 0 bases and J by 0 bases, and 6 bases separated the two germline ends. There are 14 residues in the CDR3.

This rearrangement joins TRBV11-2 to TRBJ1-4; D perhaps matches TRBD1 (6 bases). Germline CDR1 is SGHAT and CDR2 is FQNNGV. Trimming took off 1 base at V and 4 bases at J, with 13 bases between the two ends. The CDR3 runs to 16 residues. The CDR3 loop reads CASSLGDQGNNEKLFF. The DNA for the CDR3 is TGTGCCAGCAGCTTAGGGGACCAGGGGAATAATGAAAAACTGTTTTTT.

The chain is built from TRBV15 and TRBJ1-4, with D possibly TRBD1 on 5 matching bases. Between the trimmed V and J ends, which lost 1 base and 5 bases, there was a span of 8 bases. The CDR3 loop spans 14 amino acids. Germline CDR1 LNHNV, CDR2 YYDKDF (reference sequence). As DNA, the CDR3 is TGTGCCACCAGCAGAGGACAGCCCAATGAAAAACTGTTTTTT. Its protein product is CATSRGQPNEKLFF.

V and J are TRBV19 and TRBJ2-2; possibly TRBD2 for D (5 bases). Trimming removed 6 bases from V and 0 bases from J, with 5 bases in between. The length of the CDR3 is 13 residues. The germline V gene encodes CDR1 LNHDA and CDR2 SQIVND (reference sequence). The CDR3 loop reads CASSGANTGELFF. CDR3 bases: TGTGCCAGTAGCGGGGCGAACACCGGGGAGCTGTTTTTT.